This T cell receptor (beta chain) was documented in a study of blood T cell repertoires in COVID-19. Study overall: Both acute and convalescent COVID-19 samples were obtained from the United States, Italy and Spain. Sample material is recorded as cDNA or gDNA derived from T cells, B-cell-depleted T cells, or PBMCs.

The method was immunoSEQ multiplex PCR; TCRdb's version includes in-frame clones alone and lacks a portion of them. The table has hundreds of thousands of clones, around 90% seen once; the top ten hold around 3.5%. In germline, CDR1 is DFQATT, CDR2 SNEGSKA (reference sequence). Trimming pared 7 bases from V and 4 bases from J, leaving 10 bases between. The CDR3 is made up of 11 amino acids. The sequenced sample was peripheral blood. The genes are TRBV20-1 and TRBJ2-5; D is unresolved. The sequence derives from a woman younger than 30 who had recovered from COVID-19. The CDR3 DNA reads as TGCAGTGTGCCTAGTCGAGAGACCCAGTACTTC. Protein product: CSVPSRETQYF.